The entry below describes one TCR beta chain. Original methodology: It was from reference gene primer amplification that nucleated cell counts were estimated. This table comes from immunoSEQ multiplex PCR, and its TCRdb copy is limited to in-frame clones, with some not included. D and trimming come from the DNA, and the V and J calls and clone size come from that table. The sample includes under 300,000 clones, around 85% of them seen just once. This entry is derived from a study of blood T cell repertoires in COVID-19. With 3 bases removed from V and 7 bases from J, the gap between germline ends came to 16 bases. The V gene's germline CDR1 is MNHEY and CDR2 SMNVEV (reference sequence). The CDR3 has 15 amino acids.

The receptor comes from a man aged 55-75 years with acute or convalescent COVID-19. The sequenced material came from peripheral blood. The chain employs TRBV27 and TRBJ1-5, with D possibly matching TRBD1 (6 bases). The CDR3 reads CASSLMAGAIQPQHF. The CDR3 DNA follows: TGTGCCAGCAGTTTGATGGCGGGGGCAATCCAGCCCCAGCATTTT.